This T cell receptor (beta chain) comes out of a study of radiation and T cells in renal cell carcinoma. Study in general: Nephrectomy followed 15 Gy stereotactic body radiation by 4 weeks. Study-wide results and limits: From baseline, blood top tumor clonotypes peaked at 2 weeks post-radiation.

Points on this clone: The target antigen is unknown.

Using immunoSEQ multiplex PCR, the repertoire was profiled, and TCRdb retains in-frame clones only, with some absent. The data show more than 20,000 clones, around 80% seen once. V was pared by 2 bases and J by 5 bases, with 6 bases between. The CDR3 consists of 12 residues. Germline V CDR1 and CDR2: SNHLY, FYNNEI. Time point denoted: baseline pretreatment blood. This sample's treatment: 15 Gy SBRT to primary tumor, nephrectomy 4 weeks later. This renal cell carcinoma was of the clear cell type. This clonotype was sampled from a man between 60 and 70 years old with renal cell carcinoma. The specimen was blood, collected from a patient whose treatment included radiotherapy and nephrectomy. The rearrangement joins TRBV2 to TRBJ2-5; D remains ambiguous. The CDR3 loop reads CASSELGETQYF. DNA for the CDR3: TGTGCCAGCAGTGAATTGGGGGAGACCCAGTACTTC.